These 25 T cell receptor beta chains originate from one sample sequenced in a study of siplizumab effects on memory and regulatory T cells. This table comes from immunoSEQ multiplex PCR, and its TCRdb copy is limited to in-frame clones, with some not included. Counted here are 55,000 to 70,000 clones, over 90% occurring once; the ten biggest clones make up 30% to 40%. The specimen was CD8+ T cells sorted from blood. These receptors all come from a human donor in good health.

The V gene is TRBV7-9, the J gene TRBJ1-5; D unclear. This CDR3 is built from 14 residues. Germline CDR1 SEHNR, CDR2 FQNEAQ (reference sequence). V was trimmed by 3 bases and J by 0 bases, leaving 6 bases between them. The CDR3 DNA reads TGTGCCAGCAGCTTGCTGGGTAGCAATCAGCCCCAGCATTTT. Its translation: CASSLLGSNQPQHF.

The gene calls are TRBV11-1 and TRBJ2-1; 10 bases fit TRBD2. The V gene's germline CDR1 is SGHAT and CDR2 FQDESV (reference sequence). The trim removed 7 bases at V and 2 bases at J, leaving 8 bases unmatched. This CDR3 contains 16 residues. CDR3 bases: TGTGCCAGCACCCCCTCCGGGACTAGCGCCTACAATGAGCAGTTCTTC. Translation gives CASTPSGTSAYNEQFF. Supplemented by reference TRBV11-1 and TRBJ2-1, the full variable domain reads EAEVAQSPRYKITEKSQAVAFWCDPISGHATLYWYRQILGQGPELLVQFQDESVVDDSQLPKDRFSAERLKGVDSTLKIQPAELGDSAMYLCASTPSGTSAYNEQFFGPGTRLTVL.

A word on this clone: The same CDR3 is also encoded by other DNA sequences in this sample. The chain recombines TRBV15 with TRBJ2-7; 8 nucleotides match TRBD2. With V trimmed by 3 bases and J by 3 bases, 4 bases remained unmatched. The CDR3 runs 14 residues. Per germline, CDR1 LNHNV and CDR2 YYDKDF (reference sequence). The CDR3 sequence: CATSSTREGYEQYF. The CDR3 nucleotides read TGTGCCACCAGCAGCACCCGGGAGGGCTACGAGCAGTACTTC.

The chain employs TRBV30 and TRBJ1-1; the D gene is possibly TRBD1 (6 bases). Germline V CDR1 and CDR2: GTSNPN, SVGIG (reference sequence). The CDR3 totals 13 residues. Trimming took off 3 bases at V and 3 bases at J, with 11 bases between the two ends. Here the CDR3 reads CAWRETGYTEAFF. In nucleotides, the CDR3 is TGTGCCTGGAGAGAGACAGGCTACACTGAAGCTTTCTTT.

This clone appeared once. V usage is TRBV29-1 and J usage is TRBJ2-7, with TRBD1 matching over 7 bases. Germline values: CDR1 SQVTM, CDR2 ANQGSEA. With V trimmed by 4 bases and J by 4 bases, 4 bases remained unmatched. The CDR3 runs to 12 residues. CDR3 nucleotides: TGCAGCGTTGGGGACAGCTCTTACGAGCAGTACTTC. Protein product: CSVGDSSYEQYF.

The rearrangement uses TRBV29-1 and TRBJ2-7, with D tentatively TRBD1 (6 bases). The germline V gene has CDR1 SQVTM and CDR2 ANQGSEA. The CDR3 covers 15 residues. V lost 7 bases, J lost 3 bases, and 22 bases lay in between. In nucleotides, the CDR3 is TGCAGCGCTATCCCGAAGACAGGCGAACGCTACGAGCAGTACTTC. It encodes CSAIPKTGERYEQYF.

This chain connects TRBV6-1 to TRBJ2-2, with no clear D. The CDR3 has 11 residues. Trimming left V 6 bases short and J 5 bases short, with 4 bases between. Looked up from germline, CDR1 is MNHNS and CDR2 is SASEGT. The CDR3 bases are TGTGCCAGCAGAATTACCGGGGAGCTGTTTTTT. Translation gives CASRITGELFF.

V and J are TRBV19 and TRBJ1-2; D is unresolved. CDR3 length: 12 amino acids. The germline V gene has CDR1 LNHDA and CDR2 SQIVND (reference sequence). Between the trimmed V and J ends, which lost 3 bases and 1 base, there was a span of 3 bases. CDR3 nucleotide sequence: TGTGCCAGTAGTATCAATAACTATGGCTACACCTTC. Translated, it gives CASSINNYGYTF.

The rearrangement uses TRBV4-1 and TRBJ1-4, with 8 nucleotides matching TRBD1. V was pared by 3 bases and J by 2 bases, with 5 bases of the junction left unmatched. Germline V gene sequence: CDR1 MGHRA, CDR2 YSYEKL. The CDR3 is 16 residues long. As DNA, the CDR3 is TGCGCCAGCAGCCAGGGCGACAGGGGCACTAATGAAAAACTGTTTTTT. It codes for CASSQGDRGTNEKLFF.

The chain couples TRBV30 to TRBJ2-7; TRBD2 matches at 8 bases. Germline-derived CDR1 and CDR2 are GTSNPN and SVGIG (reference sequence). The CDR3 covers 14 residues. V was pared by 0 bases and J by 5 bases, with 6 bases of the junction left unmatched. CDR3 region: CAWSVGAGANEQYF. CDR3 nucleotide sequence: TGTGCCTGGAGTGTTGGAGCGGGAGCAAACGAGCAGTACTTC.

The V and J genes are TRBV7-3 and TRBJ2-2, with 8 bases lining up with TRBD2. The CDR3 has 15 residues. Germline values: CDR1 SGHTA, CDR2 FQGTGA. V was clipped by 0 bases and J by 4 bases; unmatched bases: 1. The DNA for the CDR3 is TGTGCCAGCAGCTTAACTAGCGGGGTCACCGGGGAGCTGTTTTTT. It translates to CASSLTSGVTGELFF.

The chain carries TRBV5-5 and TRBJ1-5, with D unclear. V was trimmed by 0 bases and J by 3 bases, leaving 10 bases between them. The germline V gene has CDR1 SGHKS and CDR2 YYEKEE (reference sequence). This CDR3 comprises 15 residues. The chain's CDR3 is CASSLDDVLNQPQHF. The CDR3 bases are TGTGCCAGCAGCTTGGATGACGTCCTCAATCAGCCCCAGCATTTT.

The rearrangement uses TRBV7-6 and TRBJ2-5; 12 bases align to TRBD2. Trimming at V came to 5 bases and at J to 5 bases, leaving 9 bases not matched to a gene. The CDR3 spans 16 residues. The germline gives CDR1 SGHVS, CDR2 FNYEAQ. CDR3 coding DNA: TGTGCCAGCAGCCCATGGACTAGCGGGGCGGGGGAGACCCAGTACTTC. This codes for CASSPWTSGAGETQYF.

The V call is TRBV6-5, the J call TRBJ2-7; tentatively, D is TRBD2 (5 bases). V shed 6 bases and J shed 1 base, with 10 bases lying between them. Germline loops: CDR1 MNHEY, CDR2 SVGAGI. The length of the CDR3 is 13 residues. CDR3 sequence reads: CASRNRESYEQYF. Here the CDR3 DNA reads TGTGCCAGCAGGAATCGGGAATCCTACGAGCAGTACTTC.

This chain links TRBV6-6 with TRBJ1-4; no clear D gene. This CDR3 spans 12 amino acids. The V end lost 7 bases, the J end lost 4 bases, and 7 bases lay between the germline ends. Per germline, CDR1 MNHNY and CDR2 SVGAGI (reference sequence). The CDR3 protein is CASKEGNEKLFF. CDR3 DNA: TGTGCCAGCAAGGAGGGTAATGAAAAACTGTTTTTT.

The chain is built from TRBV7-9 and TRBJ2-1; no reliable D call. CDR1 and CDR2 from the germline V gene are SEHNR and FQNEAQ (reference sequence). The V and J ends lost 3 bases and 6 bases respectively, with 9 bases between them. This CDR3 spans 13 amino acids. DNA of the CDR3: TGTGCCAGCAGCTTGGACGGTAGCAATGAGCAGTTCTTC. Encoded protein: CASSLDGSNEQFF.

This chain connects TRBV14 to TRBJ2-5; weak D call: TRBD2 (6 bases). The germline V gene encodes CDR1 SGHDN and CDR2 FVKESK. The V end lost 6 bases, the J end lost 1 base, and 12 bases lay between the germline ends. This CDR3 is built from 14 residues. As DNA, the CDR3 is TGTGCCAGCAGTGTTTTAGCGGTCCAAGAGACCCAGTACTTC. Its translation is CASSVLAVQETQYF.

This clone was detected once. J is TRBJ2-3 and V is TRBV2, with D tentatively TRBD1 or TRBD2 (5 bases each). The V end was cut by 7 bases, the J end by 5 bases, with 10 bases between. The germline CDR1 and CDR2 sequences are SNHLY and FYNNEI. There are 12 residues in the CDR3. CDR3 region: CASTGRRDTQYF. In DNA, the CDR3 is TGTGCCAGCACGGGACGGAGAGATACGCAGTATTTT.

The rearrangement links TRBV6-1 to TRBJ2-1; D is uncertain. The CDR3 runs 11 residues. The germline CDR1 and CDR2 sequences are MNHNS and SASEGT. V shed 4 bases and J shed 10 bases, with 8 bases lying between them. The CDR3 DNA sequence: TGTGCCAGCAGTGGGCACGGAGAGCAGTTCTTC. Its protein product is CASSGHGEQFF.

The V gene is TRBV7-9, the J gene TRBJ2-3, with TRBD1 identical over 11 bases. After removal of 5 bases from V and 0 bases from J, the junction contained 4 bases not matched to a gene. The CDR3 runs 16 residues. Germline V gene sequence: CDR1 SEHNR, CDR2 FQNEAQ (reference sequence). The CDR3 coding sequence is TGTGCCAGCAGCCTAAGGGACAGGGGGAGCACAGATACGCAGTATTTT. It codes for CASSLRDRGSTDTQYF.

The V gene is TRBV2, the J gene TRBJ1-1; D is perhaps TRBD1 (5 bases). The germline V gene has CDR1 SNHLY and CDR2 FYNNEI. V gave up 2 bases and J gave up 4 bases, with 14 bases separating them. The CDR3 sequence is 15 residues long. The CDR3 reads CASSEFIQGSTEAFF. CDR3 DNA sequence: TGTGCCAGCAGTGAATTCATTCAGGGTAGCACTGAAGCTTTCTTT.

The chain is built from TRBV30 and TRBJ2-7, with 9 bases lining up with TRBD1. With 1 base clipped from V and 4 bases from J, the junction kept 11 bases outside the gene matches. Germline assignment: CDR1 GTSNPN and CDR2 SVGIG (reference sequence). The CDR3 runs to 16 residues. The CDR3 nucleotides are TGTGCCTGGAGTGCTTGGGGGGACAGGGAAGATTACGAGCAGTACTTC. This gives the protein CAWSAWGDREDYEQYF.

CDR3 region: CASSIAEFYEQYF. As DNA, the CDR3 is TGTGCCAGTAGTATAGCGGAGTTCTACGAGCAGTACTTC. The rearrangement links TRBV19 to TRBJ2-7, with unresolved D. V was clipped by 1 base and J by 3 bases, with 7 bases between them. The CDR3 has 13 amino acids. Germline V CDR1 and CDR2: LNHDA, SQIVND (reference sequence). Using reference TRBV19 and TRBJ2-7 for the parts outside the CDR3, the full variable domain is DGGITQSPKYLFRKEGQNVTLSCEQNLNHDAMYWYRQDPGQGLRLIYYSQIVNDFQKGDIAEGYSVSREKKESFPLTVTSAQKNPTAFYLCASSIAEFYEQYFGPGTRLTVT.

This clone was detected only a few times. The genes are TRBV5-6 and TRBJ2-7; maybe TRBD1 (6 bases). V was clipped by 0 bases and J by 3 bases, with 10 bases between them. Germline lookup yields CDR1 SGHDT and CDR2 YYEEEE. This CDR3 comprises 14 residues. In nucleotides, the CDR3 is TGTGCCAGCAGCTTGGTCGGACAGAGCTACGAGCAGTACTTC. It translates to CASSLVGQSYEQYF.

J is TRBJ2-7 and V is TRBV29-1; tentatively, D is TRBD1 (6 bases). Germline CDR1 SQVTM, CDR2 ANQGSEA. V shed 1 base and J shed 5 bases, with 18 bases lying between them. CDR3 length equals 15 residues. CDR3 in DNA: TGCAGCGTTGAAGGAGGACGGGACAACCGTAACGAGCAGTACTTC. Translation gives CSVEGGRDNRNEQYF.